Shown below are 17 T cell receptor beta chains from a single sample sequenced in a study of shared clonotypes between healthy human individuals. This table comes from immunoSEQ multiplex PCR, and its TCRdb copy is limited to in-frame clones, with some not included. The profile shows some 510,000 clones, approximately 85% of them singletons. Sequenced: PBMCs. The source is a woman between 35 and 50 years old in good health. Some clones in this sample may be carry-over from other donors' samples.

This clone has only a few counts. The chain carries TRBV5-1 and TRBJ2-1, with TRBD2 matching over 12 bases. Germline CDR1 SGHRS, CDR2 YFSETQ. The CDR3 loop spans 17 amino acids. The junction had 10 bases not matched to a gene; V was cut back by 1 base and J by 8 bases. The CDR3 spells CASSLTTGTSGSYEQFF. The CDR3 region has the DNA TGCGCCAGCAGCTTGACCACCGGGACTAGCGGGTCCTATGAGCAGTTCTTC.

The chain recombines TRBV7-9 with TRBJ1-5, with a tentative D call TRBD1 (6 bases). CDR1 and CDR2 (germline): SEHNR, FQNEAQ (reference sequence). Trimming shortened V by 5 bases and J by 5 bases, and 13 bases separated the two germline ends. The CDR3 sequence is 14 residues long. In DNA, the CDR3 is TGTGCCAGCAGCCTAGGGGGGTTGCATCAGCCCCAGCATTTT. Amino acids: CASSLGGLHQPQHF. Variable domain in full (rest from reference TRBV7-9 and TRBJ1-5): DTGVSQNPRHKITKRGQNVTFRCDPISEHNRLYWYRQTLGQGPEFLTYFQNEAQLEKSRLLSDRFSAERPKGSFSTLEIQRTEQGDSAMYLCASSLGGLHQPQHFGDGTRLSIL.

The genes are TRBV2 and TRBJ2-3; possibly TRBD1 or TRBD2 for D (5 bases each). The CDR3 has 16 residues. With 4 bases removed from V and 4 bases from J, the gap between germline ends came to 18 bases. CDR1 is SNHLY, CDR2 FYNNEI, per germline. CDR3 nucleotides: TGTGCCAGCAGTGGGGGAGCAGGGACGGTTGCAGATACGCAGTATTTT. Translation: CASSGGAGTVADTQYF.

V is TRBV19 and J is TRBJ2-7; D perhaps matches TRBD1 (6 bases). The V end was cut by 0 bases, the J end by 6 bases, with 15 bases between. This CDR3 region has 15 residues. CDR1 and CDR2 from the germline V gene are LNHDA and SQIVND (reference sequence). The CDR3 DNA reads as TGTGCCAGTAGTATAGACAGCACCAGGGGCCTCGAGCAGTACTTC. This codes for CASSIDSTRGLEQYF.

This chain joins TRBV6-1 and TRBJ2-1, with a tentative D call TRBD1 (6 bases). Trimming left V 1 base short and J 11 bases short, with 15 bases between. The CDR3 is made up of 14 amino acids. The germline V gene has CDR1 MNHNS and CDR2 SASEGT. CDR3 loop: CASSEVRTAKQQFF. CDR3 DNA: TGTGCCAGCAGTGAAGTCAGGACAGCAAAGCAGCAGTTCTTC.

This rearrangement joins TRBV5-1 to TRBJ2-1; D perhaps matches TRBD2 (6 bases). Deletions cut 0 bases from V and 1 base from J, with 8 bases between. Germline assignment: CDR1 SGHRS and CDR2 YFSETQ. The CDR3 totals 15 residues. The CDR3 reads CASSLVRGSYNEQFF. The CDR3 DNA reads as TGCGCCAGCAGCTTGGTGCGGGGTTCCTACAATGAGCAGTTCTTC.

This chain's CDR3 is CASSPLVGSEQYF. DNA for the CDR3: TGTGCCAGCAGCCCCCTGGTAGGGAGCGAGCAGTACTTC. This chain connects TRBV11-2 to TRBJ2-7, with D possibly being TRBD2 (5 bases). Germline V gene lookup returns CDR1 SGHAT and CDR2 FQNNGV. V gave up 5 bases and J gave up 6 bases, with 14 bases separating them. The CDR3 extends over 13 amino acids.

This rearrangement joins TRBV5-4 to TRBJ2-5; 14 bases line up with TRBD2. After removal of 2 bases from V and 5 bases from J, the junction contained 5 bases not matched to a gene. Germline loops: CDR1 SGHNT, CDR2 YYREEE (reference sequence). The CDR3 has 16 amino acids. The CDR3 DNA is TGTGCCAGCAGCTTTGGACTAGCGGGAGGCCCGGAGACCCAGTACTTC. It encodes CASSFGLAGGPETQYF.

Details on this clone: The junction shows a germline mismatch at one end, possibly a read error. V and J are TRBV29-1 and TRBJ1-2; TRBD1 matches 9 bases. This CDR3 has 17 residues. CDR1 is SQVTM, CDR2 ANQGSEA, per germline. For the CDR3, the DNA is TGCAGCGTAGAAGGGACAGGGAGACCGCTTTCAAACTATGGCTACACCTTC. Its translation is CSVEGTGRPLSNYGYTF.

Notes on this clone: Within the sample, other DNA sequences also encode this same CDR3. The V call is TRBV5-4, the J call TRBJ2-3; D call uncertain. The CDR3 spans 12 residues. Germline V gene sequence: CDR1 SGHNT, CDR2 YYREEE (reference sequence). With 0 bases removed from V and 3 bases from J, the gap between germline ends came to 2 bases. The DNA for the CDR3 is TGTGCCAGCAGCTTGGATACAGATACGCAGTATTTT. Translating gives CASSLDTDTQYF.

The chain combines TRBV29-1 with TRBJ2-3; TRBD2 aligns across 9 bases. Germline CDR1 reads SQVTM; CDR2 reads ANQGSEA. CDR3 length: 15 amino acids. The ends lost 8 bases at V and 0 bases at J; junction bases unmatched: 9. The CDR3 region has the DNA TGCAGCCCTAATCGACTAGCGGCTAGCACAGATACGCAGTATTTT. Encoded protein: CSPNRLAASTDTQYF.

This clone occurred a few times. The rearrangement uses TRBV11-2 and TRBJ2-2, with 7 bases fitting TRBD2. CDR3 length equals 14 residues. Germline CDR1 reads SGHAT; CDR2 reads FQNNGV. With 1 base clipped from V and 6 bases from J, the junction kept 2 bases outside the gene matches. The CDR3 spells CASSLGAGPGELFF. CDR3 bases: TGTGCCAGCAGCTTAGGAGCGGGACCCGGGGAGCTGTTTTTT.

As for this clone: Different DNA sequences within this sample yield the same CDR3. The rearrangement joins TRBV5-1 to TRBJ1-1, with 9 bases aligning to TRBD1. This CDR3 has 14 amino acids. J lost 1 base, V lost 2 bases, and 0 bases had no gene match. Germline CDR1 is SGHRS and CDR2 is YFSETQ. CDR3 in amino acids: CASSLQGANTEAFF. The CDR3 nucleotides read TGCGCCAGCAGCTTACAGGGGGCGAACACTGAAGCTTTCTTT. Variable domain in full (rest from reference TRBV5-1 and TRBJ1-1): KAGVTQTPRYLIKTRGQQVTLSCSPISGHRSVSWYQQTPGQGLQFLFEYFSETQRNKGNFPGRFSGRQFSNSRSEMNVSTLELGDSALYLCASSLQGANTEAFFGQGTRLTVV.

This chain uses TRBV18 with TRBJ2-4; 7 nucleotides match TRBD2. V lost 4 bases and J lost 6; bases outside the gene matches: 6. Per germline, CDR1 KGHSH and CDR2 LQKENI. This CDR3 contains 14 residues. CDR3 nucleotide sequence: TGTGCCAGCTCACATGGAGGGAGGGGAAACATTCAGTACTTC. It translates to CASSHGGRGNIQYF. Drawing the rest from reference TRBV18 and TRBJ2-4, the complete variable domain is NAGVMQNPRHLVRRRGQEARLRCSPMKGHSHVYWYRQLPEEGLKFMVYLQKENIIDESGMPKERFSAEFPKEGPSILRIQQVVRGDSAAYFCASSHGGRGNIQYFGAGTRLSVL.

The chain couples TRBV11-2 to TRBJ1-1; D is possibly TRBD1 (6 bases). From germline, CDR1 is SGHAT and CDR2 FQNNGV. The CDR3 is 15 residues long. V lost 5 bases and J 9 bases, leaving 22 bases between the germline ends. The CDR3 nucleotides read TGTGCCAGCAGCATGTCCCAAGGGGGGCGAGGTAAAGCTTTCTTT. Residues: CASSMSQGGRGKAFF.

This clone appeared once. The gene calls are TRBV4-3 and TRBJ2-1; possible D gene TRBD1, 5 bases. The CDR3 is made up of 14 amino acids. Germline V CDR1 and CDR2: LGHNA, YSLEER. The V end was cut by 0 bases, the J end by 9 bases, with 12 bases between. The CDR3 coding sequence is TGCGCCAGCAGCCAAGACAGGGTGTTTGGTGAGCAGTTCTTC. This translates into CASSQDRVFGEQFF.

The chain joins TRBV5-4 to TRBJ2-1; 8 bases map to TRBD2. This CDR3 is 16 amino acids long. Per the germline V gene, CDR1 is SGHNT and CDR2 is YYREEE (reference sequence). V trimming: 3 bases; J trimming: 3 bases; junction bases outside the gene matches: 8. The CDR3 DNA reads TGTGCCAGCAGCTCGCCTCAGCGGGAGATCTACAATGAGCAGTTCTTC. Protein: CASSSPQREIYNEQFF.